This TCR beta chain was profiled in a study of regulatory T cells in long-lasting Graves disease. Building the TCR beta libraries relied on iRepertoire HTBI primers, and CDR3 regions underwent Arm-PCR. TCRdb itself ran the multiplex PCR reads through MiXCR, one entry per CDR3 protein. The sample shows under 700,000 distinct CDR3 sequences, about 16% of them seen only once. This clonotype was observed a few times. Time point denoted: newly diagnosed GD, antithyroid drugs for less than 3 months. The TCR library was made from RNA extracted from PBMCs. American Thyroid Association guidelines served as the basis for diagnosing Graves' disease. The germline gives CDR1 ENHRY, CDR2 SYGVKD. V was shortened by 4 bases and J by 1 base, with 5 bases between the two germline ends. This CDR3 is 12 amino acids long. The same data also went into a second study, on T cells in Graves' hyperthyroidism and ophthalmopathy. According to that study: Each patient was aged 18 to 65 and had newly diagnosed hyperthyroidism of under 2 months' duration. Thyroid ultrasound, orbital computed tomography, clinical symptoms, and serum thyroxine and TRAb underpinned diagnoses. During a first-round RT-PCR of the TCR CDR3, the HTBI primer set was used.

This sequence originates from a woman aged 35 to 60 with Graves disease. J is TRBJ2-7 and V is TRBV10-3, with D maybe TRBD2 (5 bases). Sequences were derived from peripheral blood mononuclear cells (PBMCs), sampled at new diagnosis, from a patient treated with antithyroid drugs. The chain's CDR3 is CAISAGSYEQYF. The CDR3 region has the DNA TGTGCCATCAGTGCGGGATCCTACGAGCAGTACTTC.